This T cell receptor (beta chain) stems from a study of blood T cell repertoires in COVID-19. Study details: The origin of the acute and convalescent COVID-19 samples was the United States, Italy and Spain.

Methods used by the authors: It was from reference gene primer amplification that nucleated cell counts were estimated. Method: immunoSEQ multiplex PCR; TCRdb's copy keeps in-frame clones and lacks some. Clonal size and the V and J genes are those of that table, whereas D and trimming came from the DNA. This table has roughly 250,000 clones, 83% appearing once. The CDR3 is 11 amino acids. Germline CDR1 is SGHRS and CDR2 is YFSETQ. Trimming removed 7 bases at V and 6 bases at J, with 8 bases between. The sequence was collected from a human donor in a cohort sampled during active COVID-19. The chain is built from TRBV5-1 and TRBJ2-1; tentatively, D is TRBD2 (6 bases). Sequencing was carried out using peripheral blood. CDR3 residues: CASHGSNEQFF. The DNA for the CDR3 is TGCGCCAGCCACGGGAGCAATGAGCAGTTCTTC.